This T cell receptor (beta chain) derives from a study of a mutant IDH1 vaccine in newly diagnosed glioma. Study information: All eight of the vaccinations patients received fell in weeks 1, 3, 5, 7, 11, 15, 19 and 23. Patients received vaccination from 4-6 weeks after radiotherapy alone, or with temozolomide cycles.

Concerning this clone: What it binds is not known.

Specified time point: week 11, during vaccination. One vaccine dose held 300 ug of mutant IDH1 20-mer peptide and came with topical imiquimod. Germline loops: CDR1 LNHDA, CDR2 SQIVND (reference sequence). The CDR3 is 15 amino acids. V gave up 1 base and J gave up 0 bases, with 10 bases separating them. Profiled with immunoSEQ multiplex PCR; TCRdb holds only in-frame clones, not every one. The sample contains about 67,000 clones, around 91% of which appear only once. This clonotype was sampled from a man aged 40-49 years with glioma. V and J are TRBV19 and TRBJ2-7, with a possible D match to TRBD2 (6 bases). Sequencing was performed on PBMCs, taken from a glioma patient whose treatment included an IDH1 peptide vaccine. The CDR3 is CASSIVAASSYEQYF. The DNA of the CDR3 is TGTGCCAGTAGTATAGTAGCGGCCAGCTCCTACGAGCAGTACTTC. Full variable domain (remainder filled in from reference TRBV19 and TRBJ2-7): DGGITQSPKYLFRKEGQNVTLSCEQNLNHDAMYWYRQDPGQGLRLIYYSQIVNDFQKGDIAEGYSVSREKKESFPLTVTSAQKNPTAFYLCASSIVAASSYEQYFGPGTRLTVT.